A single sample gave rise to the 21 T cell receptor beta chains below, sequenced in a study of blood T cell repertoires in COVID-19. Sequenced by immunoSEQ multiplex PCR; TCRdb stores in-frame clones only, minus some. This table holds fewer than 400,000 clones, approximately 84% found once. Material: PBMCs or T cells enriched from blood (not recorded which). Receptors originate from a man aged 25-45 years who had recovered from COVID-19.

V and J are TRBV5-8 and TRBJ1-4; 7 bases align to TRBD1. In germline, CDR1 is SGHTS, CDR2 YDEGEE. Losses at the gene ends were 2 bases for V and 4 bases for J; bases not matched to a gene: 5. There are 15 residues in the CDR3. CDR3 loop: CASSFRGQFNEKLFF. The CDR3 DNA reads TGTGCCAGCAGCTTTCGGGGACAGTTTAATGAAAAACTGTTTTTT.

The gene calls are TRBV11-3 and TRBJ2-5; D perhaps matches TRBD1 (6 bases). The germline V and J ends were trimmed by 1 base and 2 bases, with 11 bases remaining between them. The CDR3 is 15 residues long. The germline V gene encodes CDR1 SGHNT and CDR2 YENEEA. CDR3 bases: TGTGCCAGCAGCTTAGGTCCGGACAGTCAAGAGACCCAGTACTTC. This codes for CASSLGPDSQETQYF.

This chain uses TRBV5-4 with TRBJ1-2; no firm D call. Trimming shortened V by 4 bases and J by 2 bases, and 15 bases separated the two germline ends. Germline V CDR1 and CDR2: SGHNT, YYREEE (reference sequence). This CDR3 is 15 amino acids long. CDR3: CASSPNPAGNYGYTF. The CDR3 DNA is TGTGCCAGCAGCCCGAACCCCGCGGGGAACTATGGCTACACCTTC.

The chain has TRBV9 and TRBJ1-3; 9 bases line up with TRBD1. Germline trimming cut 3 bases from V and 4 bases from J; bases unmatched to any gene: 11. The length of the CDR3 is 17 residues. Germline CDR1 SGDLS, CDR2 YYNGEE. The CDR3 reads CASSEGTGYASGNTIYF. The CDR3 DNA reads TGTGCCAGCAGCGAGGGGACAGGGTACGCGTCCGGAAACACCATATATTTT.

The sample holds a few counts of this clone. The chain carries TRBV6-4 and TRBJ1-1, with D maybe TRBD1 (6 bases). Germline CDR1 and CDR2: MRHNA and SNTAGT. V gave up 3 bases and J gave up 1 base, with 6 bases separating them. The CDR3 spans 13 residues. DNA for the CDR3: TGTGCCAGCAGTGAGACAGGGAACACTGAAGCTTTCTTT. Its translation: CASSETGNTEAFF.

This clone is a singleton in its sample. Here the CDR3 reads CASRGGGPLGNQPQHF. In nucleotides, the CDR3 is TGTGCCAGCAGAGGGGGGGGCCCTCTGGGCAATCAGCCCCAGCATTTT. The rearrangement joins TRBV2 to TRBJ1-5; maybe TRBD1 (6 bases). This CDR3 contains 16 residues. Looked up from germline, CDR1 is SNHLY and CDR2 is FYNNEI. Trimming stripped 6 bases from V and 2 bases from J, with 17 bases between.

J is TRBJ1-2 and V is TRBV14, with TRBD1 as a possible D gene (5 bases). Germline values: CDR1 SGHDN, CDR2 FVKESK. Trimming cost V 4 bases and J 4 bases, with 7 bases left between them. This CDR3 has 12 amino acids. As DNA, the CDR3 is TGTGCCAGCAGCCTCACAGGCTATGGCTACACCTTC. Its protein is CASSLTGYGYTF.

The chain uses TRBV2 and TRBJ2-7, with TRBD2 identical over 9 bases. J was trimmed by 6 bases and V by 6 bases; bases with no gene match: 6. Germline V gene sequence: CDR1 SNHLY, CDR2 FYNNEI. The CDR3 consists of 13 residues. As DNA, the CDR3 is TGTGCCAGCAGCTACAAGCGGGAGGCCGAGCAGTACTTC. Protein: CASSYKREAEQYF.

The chain recombines TRBV27 with TRBJ1-1; D call uncertain. Germline-derived CDR1 and CDR2 are MNHEY and SMNVEV (reference sequence). V dropped 4 bases and J dropped 1 base, with 10 bases sitting between them. This CDR3 comprises 14 residues. DNA for the CDR3: TGTGCCAGCAGTTCCGAGCGGTGGAACACTGAAGCTTTCTTT. Amino acid sequence: CASSSERWNTEAFF.

J is TRBJ1-2 and V is TRBV2, with a weak D call TRBD1 (5 bases). Trimming pared 0 bases from V and 4 bases from J, leaving 12 bases between. Germline values: CDR1 SNHLY, CDR2 FYNNEI. The CDR3 loop spans 15 amino acids. The DNA of the CDR3 is TGTGCCAGCAGTGAAGCGCAGGGTCCTTCCTATGGCTACACCTTC. Its translation: CASSEAQGPSYGYTF.

This clone has only a few counts. The V and J genes are TRBV30 and TRBJ2-7; 11 nucleotides align to TRBD1. The CDR3 is 13 amino acids. The ends lost 1 base at V and 6 bases at J; junction bases unmatched: 2. CDR1 is GTSNPN, CDR2 SVGIG, per germline (reference sequence). This chain's CDR3 is CAWSGDRGSEQYF. The DNA for the CDR3 is TGTGCCTGGAGTGGGGACAGGGGGTCCGAGCAGTACTTC. Full variable domain (remainder filled in from reference TRBV30 and TRBJ2-7): SQTIHQWPATLVQPVGSPLSLECTVEGTSNPNLYWYRQAAGRGLQLLFYSVGIGQISSEVPQNLSASRPQDRQFILSSKKLLLSDSGFYLCAWSGDRGSEQYFGPGTRLTVT.

The chain links TRBV5-1 to TRBJ1-2; D uncertain. Germline V gene lookup returns CDR1 SGHRS and CDR2 YFSETQ. CDR3 length equals 14 residues. Trimming took off 2 bases at V and 0 bases at J, with 8 bases between the two ends. CDR3 sequence reads: CASSFRTANYGYTF. CDR3 in DNA: TGCGCCAGCAGCTTTCGGACTGCTAACTATGGCTACACCTTC.

V gene TRBV28 combines with J gene TRBJ2-1; TRBD2 agrees at 12 bases. The CDR3 totals 16 residues. J was trimmed by 6 bases and V by 2 bases; bases with no gene match: 5. Germline-derived CDR1 and CDR2 are MDHEN and SYDVKM. The chain's CDR3 is CASSLTSGRKGNEQFF. As DNA, the CDR3 is TGTGCCAGCAGTTTAACTAGCGGGAGGAAGGGCAATGAGCAGTTCTTC.

The chain recombines TRBV24-1 with TRBJ2-5; 9 bases match TRBD1. V was clipped by 11 bases and J by 1 base; unmatched bases: 16. CDR1 KGHDR and CDR2 SFDVKD come from the germline V gene. This CDR3 comprises 17 residues. The CDR3 DNA is TGTGCCATCGCGCCGGGACAGGGTAAGGCGGGCCAAGAGACCCAGTACTTC. Amino acids: CAIAPGQGKAGQETQYF.

The J gene is TRBJ1-5, the V gene TRBV28; D not resolved. V gave up 6 bases and J gave up 6 bases, with 12 bases separating them. The V gene's germline CDR1 is MDHEN and CDR2 SYDVKM. The length of the CDR3 is 13 residues. CDR3 loop: CASRAGALQPQHF. DNA for the CDR3: TGTGCCAGCAGGGCCGGAGCTCTTCAGCCCCAGCATTTT.

This sequence joins TRBV28 and TRBJ2-7; possibly TRBD1 for D (6 bases). The V end was cut by 5 bases, the J end by 2 bases, with 16 bases between. Germline V gene data show CDR1 as MDHEN and CDR2 as SYDVKM. The length of the CDR3 is 15 residues. CDR3 region: CASSGTGKGTYEQYF. The CDR3, as DNA: TGTGCCAGCAGTGGTACAGGGAAGGGAACCTACGAGCAGTACTTC.

CDR3 loop: CASSQESLRGGLGQPQHF. As DNA, the CDR3 is TGTGCCAGCAGCCAAGAGTCCTTGAGAGGGGGCTTGGGTCAGCCCCAGCATTTT. The rearrangement links TRBV14 to TRBJ1-5, with 7 bases aligning to TRBD1. The V and J ends lost 0 bases and 6 bases, in that order; junction bases with no gene match: 14. CDR1 is SGHDN, CDR2 FVKESK, per germline. The CDR3 spans 18 residues.

The chain uses TRBV5-1 and TRBJ1-1, with D maybe TRBD1 (5 bases). Trimming left V 0 bases short and J 4 bases short, with 10 bases between. The CDR3 is 14 amino acids. Germline-derived CDR1 and CDR2 are SGHRS and YFSETQ. Here the CDR3 DNA reads TGCGCCAGCAGCTTGGTGTCCGGGGGCACTGAAGCTTTCTTT. It encodes CASSLVSGGTEAFF.

Notes on this clone: This sample also contains other DNA sequences that code for the same CDR3. V and J are TRBV2 and TRBJ1-1, with 7 bases identical to TRBD1. Unmatched junction bases numbered 3, after V lost 7 bases and J lost 1 base. The CDR3 has 13 amino acids. Germline CDR1 and CDR2: SNHLY and FYNNEI. The CDR3 loop reads CASTRQGNTEAFF. The CDR3 DNA follows: TGTGCCAGCACCCGACAGGGGAACACTGAAGCTTTCTTT.

The chain uses TRBV5-1 and TRBJ2-7; 9 bases line up with TRBD1. The CDR3 runs 15 residues. After removal of 3 bases from V and 0 bases from J, the junction contained 4 bases not matched to a gene. In germline, CDR1 is SGHRS, CDR2 YFSETQ. Here the CDR3 reads CASSSLQGASYEQYF. CDR3 nucleotide sequence: TGCGCCAGCAGCTCATTACAGGGGGCCTCCTACGAGCAGTACTTC.

The CDR3 DNA reads TGTGCCAGCAGTCCTAGCGGGGCCAAAAACATTCAGTACTTC. Its protein product is CASSPSGAKNIQYF. The chain carries TRBV28 and TRBJ2-4; 8 bases map to TRBD2. The CDR3 is made up of 14 amino acids. Germline trimming cut 5 bases from V and 1 base from J; bases unmatched to any gene: 1. CDR1 and CDR2 from the germline V gene are MDHEN and SYDVKM.